The sequence of this T cell receptor (beta chain) was determined in a study of T cells in Graves' hyperthyroidism and ophthalmopathy. The CDR3 regions of TCR beta were amplified from RNA transcripts. HTBI primers drove first-round RT-PCR of the TCR CDR3. TCRdb redid the calling of the multiplex PCR reads with MiXCR, one entry per CDR3 protein. The data show around 620,000 distinct CDR3 sequences, around 46% seen once. Overall study findings and caveats: Most thyroid clonotypes with frequency above 0.001 were detected in blood.

This clonotype showed up just a few times. Antigen specificity is unknown. The receptor's source is an adult woman with Graves' disease, either hyperthyroidism or ophthalmopathy (not recorded which). The sequenced material came from peripheral blood or thyroid tissue (not recorded which).

CDR3 region: CASRGTSVGETQYF. The CDR3, as DNA: TGTGCCAGCAGGGGAACTAGCGTTGGGGAGACCCAGTACTTC. The chain has TRBV2 and TRBJ2-5; 7 bases are shared with TRBD2. V lost 6 bases and J lost 5; bases outside the gene matches: 9. The CDR3 contains 14 residues. Looked up from germline, CDR1 is SNHLY and CDR2 is FYNNEI.